The rows below give T cell receptor beta chains drawn from one sample of a study of T cells in Graves' hyperthyroidism and ophthalmopathy. TCRdb redid the calling of the multiplex PCR reads with MiXCR, one entry per CDR3 protein. The table includes hundreds of thousands of distinct CDR3 sequences, 18% detected once. The sample taken for sequencing was blood. Every receptor here comes from a woman aged 50 to 60 with Graves' hyperthyroidism that later progressed to Graves' ophthalmopathy. Both conserved end residues are part of each CDR3. The order of the fields is CDR3 length, J gene, V gene, clone size, D gene, CDR3 protein, CDR3 DNA. A D gene is named only where the DNA matches it firmly. Only some rows state a clone size, as once, few, many or a class for expanded clones.

>15|TRBJ2-2|TRBV19|few|-
CASSSSPQDTGELFF
TGTGCCAGTAGTAGTTCCCCACAAGACACCGGGGAGCTGTTTTTT
>15|TRBJ2-5|TRBV5-1|-|-
CASSLAEQEGETQYF
TGCGCCAGCAGCTTGGCCGAACAGGAAGGGGAGACCCAGTACTTC
>16|TRBJ2-7|TRBV20-1|many|-
CSASLAKGRLPYEQYF
TGCAGTGCTAGCCTCGCGAAGGGCAGACTTCCCTACGAGCAGTACTTC
>14|TRBJ1-1|TRBV5-1|many|TRBD1
CASSWGQGVTEAFF
TGCGCCAGCAGCTGGGGACAGGGGGTCACTGAAGCTTTCTTT
>16|TRBJ1-2|TRBV6-9|few|-
CASSYTLAGFPYGYTF
TGTGCCAGCAGTTACACCTTAGCAGGGTTTCCCTATGGCTACACCTTC
>16|TRBJ2-2|TRBV10-1|-|-
CASSDTGTLSTGELFF
TGCGCCAGCAGTGACACCGGGACTCTAAGCACCGGGGAGCTGTTTTTT
>15|TRBJ1-4|TRBV9|-|TRBD1
CASSEEGRGFEKLFF
TGTGCCAGCAGCGAGGAGGGCAGGGGGTTTGAAAAACTGTTTTTT
>13|TRBJ1-4|TRBV29-1|-|-
CSVEDGLQEKLFF
TGCAGCGTTGAAGACGGGCTGCAGGAAAAACTGTTTTTT
>14|TRBJ1-6|TRBV19|-|TRBD1
CASTDRGDNSPLHF
TGTGCCAGTACTGACAGGGGAGACAATTCACCCCTCCACTTT
>12|TRBJ1-2|TRBV6-2/TRBV6-3|-|-
CASSYSDYGYTF
TGTGCCAGCAGTTACTCCGACTATGGCTACACCTTC
>14|TRBJ2-5|TRBV30|few|-
CAWSTFQGQETQYF
TGTGCCTGGTCCACCTTCCAGGGACAAGAGACCCAGTACTTC
>13|TRBJ1-1|TRBV6-1|many|-
CASRAILNTEAFF
TGTGCCAGCAGGGCGATATTGAACACTGAAGCTTTCTTT